These 17 T cell receptor beta chains were all obtained from the same sample, sequenced in a study of blood T cell repertoires in COVID-19. The table came from immunoSEQ multiplex PCR; TCRdb's copy has only in-frame clones and leaves some out. The sample holds about 310,000 clones; around 92% are singletons and the top ten take roughly a tenth. The sequencing sample was made of PBMCs or T cells enriched from blood (not recorded which). Receptor source: a woman in her twenties or thirties who had recovered from COVID-19.

This sequence joins TRBV18 and TRBJ1-6; D not resolved. CDR1 KGHSH and CDR2 LQKENI come from the germline V gene. V dropped 3 bases and J dropped 10 bases, with 13 bases sitting between them. The CDR3 spans 14 residues. The CDR3 coding sequence is TGTGCCAGCTCACCGACAATACAGCACTCACCCCTCCACTTT. As protein: CASSPTIQHSPLHF.

This clone is a singleton in its sample. J is TRBJ1-1 and V is TRBV4-2, with D maybe TRBD1 (6 bases). Trimming stripped 0 bases from V and 7 bases from J, with 15 bases between. Germline assignment: CDR1 LGHNA and CDR2 YNFKEQ. The CDR3 has 15 amino acids. CDR3 amino acids: CASSQDRGGRIEAFF. Written as DNA, the CDR3 is TGTGCCAGCAGCCAAGATCGGGGGGGCAGAATTGAAGCTTTCTTT.

The chain is built from TRBV25-1 and TRBJ2-1; D is ambiguous. The CDR3 length is 14 residues. The germline V gene has CDR1 MGHDK and CDR2 SYGVNS. Between the trimmed V and J ends, which lost 3 bases and 5 bases, there was a span of 11 bases. CDR3: CASSEYYRDNEQFF. The DNA of the CDR3 is TGTGCCAGCAGTGAGTACTATCGAGACAATGAGCAGTTCTTC.

The chain carries TRBV28 and TRBJ2-1, with TRBD2 matching 8 bases. Germline lookup yields CDR1 MDHEN and CDR2 SYDVKM. V lost 5 bases to trimming and J lost 2 bases; unmatched junction nucleotides: 8. The CDR3 consists of 16 residues. The CDR3 DNA sequence: TGTGCCAGCAGTCACCCGGGACTAGTTCCCTACAATGAGCAGTTCTTC. Translated: CASSHPGLVPYNEQFF.

The sample holds a few counts of this clone. The V gene is TRBV6-6, the J gene TRBJ1-2; the match to TRBD1 covers 8 bases. Unmatched junction bases numbered 13, after V lost 6 bases and J lost 7 bases. The CDR3 totals 15 residues. CDR1 MNHNY and CDR2 SVGAGI come from the germline V gene (reference sequence). CDR3 sequence (DNA): TGTGCCAGCAGCGCCCCGGGCAGGGGGCCGGTTGGCTACACCTTC. Translation gives CASSAPGRGPVGYTF.

CDR3 residues: CASSPGRGSNTEAFF. The CDR3 region has the DNA TGTGCCAGCAGCCCCGGGAGGGGGTCGAACACTGAAGCTTTCTTT. The V call is TRBV11-3, the J call TRBJ1-1; D possibly corresponds to TRBD1 (6 bases). The CDR3 contains 15 residues. The germline CDR1 and CDR2 sequences are SGHNT and YENEEA. The V gene lost 5 bases and the J gene lost 1 base, with 14 bases spanning the gap. Looking up the rest from reference TRBV11-3 and TRBJ1-1 gives the full variable domain: EAGVVQSPRYKIIEKKQPVAFWCNPISGHNTLYWYLQNLGQGPELLIRYENEEAVDDSQLPKDRFSAERLKGVDSTLKIQPAELGDSAVYLCASSPGRGSNTEAFFGQGTRLTVV.

V gene TRBV2 combines with J gene TRBJ1-5; D is perhaps TRBD1 (5 bases). With 6 bases removed from V and 1 base from J, the gap between germline ends came to 13 bases. The CDR3 has 15 residues. CDR1 and CDR2 (germline): SNHLY, FYNNEI. The CDR3 DNA follows: TGTGCCAGCAGGACAGCTAAGAGCAGCAATCAGCCCCAGCATTTT. Amino acids: CASRTAKSSNQPQHF.

V and J are TRBV12-3 or TRBV12-4 and TRBJ2-7; no reliable D call. The CDR3 is 11 amino acids. Trimming stripped 8 bases from V and 5 bases from J, with 10 bases between. The CDR3 is CASASLDEQYF. CDR3 coding DNA: TGTGCCAGCGCTAGTCTCGACGAGCAGTACTTC.

The rearrangement uses TRBV11-1 and TRBJ1-2, with TRBD1 as a possible D gene (6 bases). The germline CDR1 and CDR2 sequences are SGHAT and FQDESV (reference sequence). The CDR3 totals 14 residues. V was cut by 6 bases and J by 1 base, with 12 bases left in between. CDR3 loop: CASSYRANNYGYTF. The DNA of the CDR3 is TGTGCCAGCAGTTACAGGGCGAATAACTATGGCTACACCTTC.

The rearrangement uses TRBV19 and TRBJ2-1, with 8 positions matching TRBD1. This CDR3 comprises 16 residues. CDR1 is LNHDA and CDR2 is SQIVND in the germline V gene (reference sequence). J gave up 0 bases and V 2 bases, and 3 bases lay outside the gene matches. The CDR3, as DNA: TGTGCCAGTAGTATAAACACAGGGGGCTCCTACAATGAGCAGTTCTTC. Protein sequence: CASSINTGGSYNEQFF.

The rearrangement uses TRBV5-1 and TRBJ2-1; 10 positions agree with TRBD1. J was trimmed by 3 bases and V by 3 bases; bases with no gene match: 9. The CDR3 is 17 residues long. Germline values: CDR1 SGHRS, CDR2 YFSETQ. CDR3 amino acids: CASSSAGTGDGYNEQFF. The CDR3 bases are TGCGCCAGCAGCTCCGCCGGGACAGGGGACGGCTACAATGAGCAGTTCTTC.

The sample holds one count of this clone. V gene TRBV29-1 combines with J gene TRBJ1-5, with no clear D. V dropped 7 bases and J dropped 5 bases, with 12 bases sitting between them. The CDR3 consists of 12 residues. The germline V gene has CDR1 SQVTM and CDR2 ANQGSEA. CDR3 sequence reads: CSGGNGDQPQHF. The DNA for the CDR3 is TGCAGCGGAGGGAACGGAGATCAGCCCCAGCATTTT. Variable domain in full (rest from reference TRBV29-1 and TRBJ1-5): SAVISQKPSRDICQRGTSLTIQCQVDSQVTMMFWYRQQPGQSLTLIATANQGSEATYESGFVIDKFPISRPNLTFSTLTVSNMSPEDSSIYLCSGGNGDQPQHFGDGTRLSIL.

This clone was seen a single time. The V and J genes are TRBV6-5 and TRBJ1-6; D is perhaps TRBD1 (6 bases). The germline CDR1 and CDR2 sequences are MNHEY and SVGAGI. V was shortened by 6 bases and J by 8 bases, with 8 bases between the two germline ends. CDR3 length: 12 residues. The CDR3 sequence is CASSRGDSPLHF. In DNA form, the CDR3 reads TGTGCCAGCAGCAGGGGAGATTCACCCCTCCACTTT.

CDR3 in amino acids: CASSPLGQGAHGYTF. DNA for the CDR3: TGTGCCAGCAGCCCACTAGGGCAGGGGGCTCATGGCTACACCTTC. This sequence joins TRBV6-5 and TRBJ1-2; 8 nucleotides agree with TRBD1. J gave up 6 bases and V 6 bases, and 12 bases lay outside the gene matches. Germline CDR1 reads MNHEY; CDR2 reads SVGAGI. The CDR3 runs to 15 residues.

With regard to this clone: One end of the junction varies from germline; a read error may be responsible. The chain combines TRBV10-3 with TRBJ1-1; D is perhaps TRBD1 (6 bases). The germline CDR1 and CDR2 sequences are ENHRY and SYGVKD. This CDR3 has 14 amino acids. CDR3 amino acids: CAISESATGRGPVF. The CDR3 region has the DNA TGTGCCATCAGTGAGTCTGCGACAGGCCGAGGTCCTGTCTTT.

The V gene is TRBV16, the J gene TRBJ1-1; D remains ambiguous. Germline V gene lookup returns CDR1 KGHSY and CDR2 FQNENV. There are 18 residues in the CDR3. V lost 1 base and J lost 0, with 18 bases in between. Written as DNA, the CDR3 is TGTGCCAGCAGCCAATTAAGGAAACAGACAAAGATGAACACTGAAGCTTTCTTT. Translated: CASSQLRKQTKMNTEAFF.

The CDR3 region is CASSSTDRQGNGYTF. The CDR3 DNA is TGTGCCAGCAGCTCCACAGACCGACAGGGGAACGGCTACACCTTC. V gene TRBV5-4 combines with J gene TRBJ1-2; 8 bases agree with TRBD1. V lost 3 bases to trimming and J lost 8 bases; unmatched junction nucleotides: 12. CDR3 length: 15 residues. Germline CDR1 reads SGHNT; CDR2 reads YYREEE (reference sequence).